These T cell receptor beta chains were read from a single sample in a study of blood T cell repertoires in COVID-19. TCRdb's table, derived via immunoSEQ multiplex PCR, lists solely in-frame clones and lacks some. The repertoire holds 250,000 to 300,000 clones, with 70% to 90% as singletons. Sequenced: peripheral blood. Receptors were obtained from a woman aged 70-85 years with acute or convalescent COVID-19. CDR3s include the opening cysteine and the closing phenylalanine or tryptophan. The D gene is left open where the match is weak. Clone size is stated in some rows and not others, as once, few, many or a class when expanded.

size | J | D | V | DNA | CDR3
few | TRBJ1-3 | NA | TRBV5-4 | TGTGCCAGCAGTTTTGGGGCAGGGCCAAACACCATATATTTT | CASSFGAGPNTIYF
NA | TRBJ2-7 | TRBD2 | TRBV2 | TGTGCCAGCAGTGAATATGGGGCGAATAGCGGGGGCCAGCAGTACTTC | CASSEYGANSGGQQYF
NA | TRBJ2-5 | NA | TRBV6-5 | TGTGCCAGCAGTCCTGCTCAGCGGGAGACCCAGTACTTC | CASSPAQRETQYF
NA | TRBJ1-2 | NA | TRBV12-3/TRBV12-4 | TGTGCCAGCAGTCGGGGTCGGGGCTATGGCTACACCTTC | CASSRGRGYGYTF
NA | TRBJ2-1 | TRBD1 | TRBV19 | TGTGCCAGTAAGGGGGTAAGGACAGGGGACAATGAGCAGTTCTTC | CASKGVRTGDNEQFF
NA | TRBJ2-7 | TRBD1 | TRBV27 | TGTGCCAGCAGCCGCATCCCGGGACAGGGGACCGACGAGCAGTACTTC | CASSRIPGQGTDEQYF
once | TRBJ1-2 | TRBD1 | TRBV6-6 | TGTGCCAGCAGTCCTCGTGTGGGACAGGGGCCTTATGAACACTATGGCTACACCTTC | CASSPRVGQGPYEHYGYTF
few | TRBJ1-5 | NA | TRBV24-1 | TGTGCCACCAGTGATGAGCGGCAGCCCCAGCATTTT | CATSDERQPQHF
NA | TRBJ2-1 | TRBD1 | TRBV5-6 | TGTGCCAGCAGCGGACGACAGGGAAAAGGGTACAATGAGCAGTTCTTC | CASSGRQGKGYNEQFF
NA | TRBJ1-1 | TRBD1 | TRBV18 | TGTGCCAGCTCACCTACCCCCCCGGGACAGCAGGAAGCTTTCTTT | CASSPTPPGQQEAFF
once | TRBJ2-6 | TRBD1 | TRBV19 | TGTGCCAGTATGGTAGGACAGGCCTTCTCTGGGGCCAACGTCCTGACTTTC | CASMVGQAFSGANVLTF
NA | TRBJ2-2 | NA | TRBV27 | TGTGCCAGCAGTTTAAACAGAGTCACCGGGGAGCTGTTTTTT | CASSLNRVTGELFF
NA | TRBJ2-1 | NA | TRBV5-1 | TGCGCCAGCAGCCTCGGGACTCCCAATGAGCAGTTCTTC | CASSLGTPNEQFF
NA | TRBJ2-2 | NA | TRBV11-2 | TGTGCCAGCAGCTTAGTGGTCGCGGCCGGGGAGCTGTTTTTT | CASSLVVAAGELFF
NA | TRBJ2-7 | TRBD2 | TRBV6-5 | TGTGCCACCCGGGACTACCTCTACGAGCAGTACTTC | CATRDYLYEQYF
NA | TRBJ1-6 | TRBD1 | TRBV19 | TGTGCCAGTAGTGGGAAGACAGGGGGCAATTCACCCCTCCACTTT | CASSGKTGGNSPLHF
once | TRBJ1-3 | NA | TRBV5-1 | TGCGCCAGCAGCCTTCTCGCGGGGGCAGCTGGAAACACCATATATTTT | CASSLLAGAAGNTIYF
NA | TRBJ2-1 | TRBD1 | TRBV5-1 | TGCGCCAGCAGTGGGACAGAGGGGTACTCCTACAATGAGCAGTTCTTC | CASSGTEGYSYNEQFF
few | TRBJ1-1 | TRBD1 | TRBV18 | TGTGCCAGCTCACCGCCGGGACAGGGACCAATGAACACTGAAGCTTTCTTT | CASSPPGQGPMNTEAFF
NA | TRBJ1-1 | NA | TRBV5-1 | TGCGCCAGCAGCTTGGCAGGGCTGGGAACTGAAGCTTTCTTT | CASSLAGLGTEAFF
few | TRBJ2-7 | TRBD2 | TRBV2 | TGTGCGAGCAGCTTCGGGGGGTCCCCCCTCGAGCAGTACTTC | CASSFGGSPLEQYF
NA | TRBJ1-3 | NA | TRBV11-2 | TGTGCCAGCAGCTTAGGACTCCCTTTAGCGGGAAACACCATATATTTT | CASSLGLPLAGNTIYF
few | TRBJ2-2 | TRBD2 | TRBV9 | TGTGCCAGCAGCGTAGGAGCGGGGCCCTACACCGGGGAGCTGTTTTTT | CASSVGAGPYTGELFF
NA | TRBJ1-1 | TRBD1 | TRBV2 | TGTGCCAGCAGAGCGGGACAGGGCTCGAACACTGAAGCTTTCTTT | CASRAGQGSNTEAFF
NA | TRBJ2-7 | TRBD1 | TRBV29-1 | TGCAGCGTGGCCGGACAGGGCTACGAGCAGTACTTC | CSVAGQGYEQYF
NA | TRBJ2-7 | NA | TRBV6-5 | TGTGCCAGCAGGTCAGGGTCCTACGAGCAGTACTTC | CASRSGSYEQYF
NA | TRBJ2-7 | NA | TRBV15 | TGTGCCACCAAGCCCCAAGAAAGCTCCTACGAGCAGTACTTC | CATKPQESSYEQYF
NA | TRBJ2-1 | TRBD2 | TRBV5-1 | TGCGCCAGCAGCTCCCCGGGTAGCGGGAATGAGCAGTTCTTC | CASSSPGSGNEQFF
NA | TRBJ1-4 | NA | TRBV19 | TGTGCGTCAGGCCTGGATGCCGATGAAAAACTGTTTTTT | CASGLDADEKLFF